The present T cell receptor (beta chain) was sequenced within a study of cytomegalovirus exposure and HLA in healthy donors. Study context: For the approximately 400 genotyped donors, 81% fell within the Caucasian-associated ancestry cluster.

60 Vbeta and 13 Jbeta primers were used in PCR. Libraries were prepared by immunoSEQ multiplex PCR; TCRdb keeps only in-frame clonotypes and omits some of them. This sample carries 34,000 or so clones, with 4.8% going to the ten biggest clones. About this clone: At the DNA level, this CDR3 is encoded by other sequences in the same sample as well.

Germline V gene sequence: CDR1 PRHDT, CDR2 FYEKMQ (reference sequence). With 5 bases clipped from V and 4 bases from J, the junction kept 8 bases outside the gene matches. The CDR3 consists of 15 residues. J is TRBJ2-7 and V is TRBV13; 10 bases fit TRBD1. The sequence was obtained from a female donor in good health and CMV-seronegative. The sequenced material came from PBMCs. CDR3 residues: CASSRTGQGFYEQYF. The CDR3 DNA sequence: TGTGCCAGCAGCCGAACGGGACAGGGGTTTTACGAGCAGTACTTC.